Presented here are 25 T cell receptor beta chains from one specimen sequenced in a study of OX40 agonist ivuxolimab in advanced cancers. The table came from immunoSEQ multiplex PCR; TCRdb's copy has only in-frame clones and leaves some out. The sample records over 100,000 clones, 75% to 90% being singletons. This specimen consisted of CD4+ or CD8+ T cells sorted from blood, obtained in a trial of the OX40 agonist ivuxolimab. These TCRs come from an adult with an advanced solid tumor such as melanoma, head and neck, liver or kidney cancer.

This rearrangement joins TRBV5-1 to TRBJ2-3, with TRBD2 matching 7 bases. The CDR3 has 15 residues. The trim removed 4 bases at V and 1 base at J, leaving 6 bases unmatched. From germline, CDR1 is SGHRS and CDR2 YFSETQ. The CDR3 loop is CASSLAAGGTDTQYF. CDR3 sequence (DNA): TGCGCCAGCAGCCTGGCGGCGGGGGGCACAGATACGCAGTATTTT.

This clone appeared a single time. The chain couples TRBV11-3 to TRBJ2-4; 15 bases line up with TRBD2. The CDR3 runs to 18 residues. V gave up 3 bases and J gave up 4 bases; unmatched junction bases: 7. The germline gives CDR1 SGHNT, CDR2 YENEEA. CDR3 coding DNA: TGTGCCAGCAGCTTGGGTCGAGGGACTAGCGGGGGGAAAAACATTCAGTACTTC. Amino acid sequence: CASSLGRGTSGGKNIQYF.

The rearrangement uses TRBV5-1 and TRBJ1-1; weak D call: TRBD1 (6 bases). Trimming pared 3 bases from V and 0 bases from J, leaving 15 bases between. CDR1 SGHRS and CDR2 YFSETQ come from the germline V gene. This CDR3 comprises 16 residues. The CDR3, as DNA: TGCGCCAGCAGCTCCGGGACAAACACCATGAACACTGAAGCTTTCTTT. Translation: CASSSGTNTMNTEAFF.

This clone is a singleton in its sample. In nucleotides, the CDR3 is TGTGCCAGCAGCCCGACCGGACCCAACACCGGGGAGCTGTTTTTT. As protein: CASSPTGPNTGELFF. The chain joins TRBV7-2 to TRBJ2-2; D is unresolved. Trimming took off 5 bases at V and 2 bases at J, with 12 bases between the two ends. This CDR3 contains 15 residues. CDR1 is SGHTA and CDR2 is FQGNSA in the germline V gene.

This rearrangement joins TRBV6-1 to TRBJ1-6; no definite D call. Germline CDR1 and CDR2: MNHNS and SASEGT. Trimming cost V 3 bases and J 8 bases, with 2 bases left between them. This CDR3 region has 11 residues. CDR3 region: CASSDHSPLHF. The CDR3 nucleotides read TGTGCCAGCAGTGACCATTCACCCCTCCACTTT.

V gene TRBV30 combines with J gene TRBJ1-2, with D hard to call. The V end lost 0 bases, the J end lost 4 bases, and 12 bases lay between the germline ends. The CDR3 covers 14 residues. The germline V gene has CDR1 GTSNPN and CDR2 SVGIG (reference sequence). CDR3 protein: CAWSVPVSSYGYTF. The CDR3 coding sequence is TGTGCCTGGAGTGTACCAGTTTCATCCTATGGCTACACCTTC.

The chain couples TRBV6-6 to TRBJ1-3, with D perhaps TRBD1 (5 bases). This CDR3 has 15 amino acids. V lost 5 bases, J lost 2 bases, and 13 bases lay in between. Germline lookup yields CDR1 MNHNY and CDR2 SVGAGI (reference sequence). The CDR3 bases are TGTGCCAGCAGTATTGCCGGGACGGCTGGAAACACCATATATTTT. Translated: CASSIAGTAGNTIYF.

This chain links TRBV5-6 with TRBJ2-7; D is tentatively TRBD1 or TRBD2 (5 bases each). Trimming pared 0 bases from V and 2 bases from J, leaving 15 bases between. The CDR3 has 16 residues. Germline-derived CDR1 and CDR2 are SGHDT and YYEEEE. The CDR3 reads CASSLAGQRVPYEQYF. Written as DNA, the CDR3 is TGTGCCAGCAGCTTGGCGGGGCAAAGGGTTCCCTACGAGCAGTACTTC.

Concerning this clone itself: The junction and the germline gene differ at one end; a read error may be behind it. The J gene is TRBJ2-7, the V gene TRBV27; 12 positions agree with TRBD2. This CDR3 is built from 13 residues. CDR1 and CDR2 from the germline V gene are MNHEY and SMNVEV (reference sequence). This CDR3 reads CASSSWTSGAYNF. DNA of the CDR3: TGTGCCAGCAGTTCCTGGACTAGCGGGGCCTACAACTTC.

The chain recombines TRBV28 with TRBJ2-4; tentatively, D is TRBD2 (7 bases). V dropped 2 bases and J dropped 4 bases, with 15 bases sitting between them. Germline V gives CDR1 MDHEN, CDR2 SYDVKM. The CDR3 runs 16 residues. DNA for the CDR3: TGTGCCAGCAGTTTAATACAGGGAGGGCTTAAAAACATTCAGTACTTC. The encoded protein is CASSLIQGGLKNIQYF.

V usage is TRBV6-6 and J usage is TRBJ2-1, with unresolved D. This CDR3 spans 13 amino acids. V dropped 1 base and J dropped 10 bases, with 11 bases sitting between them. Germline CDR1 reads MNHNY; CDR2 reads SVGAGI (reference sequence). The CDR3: CASSYFEVEEQFF. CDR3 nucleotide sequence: TGTGCCAGCAGTTACTTCGAAGTGGAAGAGCAGTTCTTC.

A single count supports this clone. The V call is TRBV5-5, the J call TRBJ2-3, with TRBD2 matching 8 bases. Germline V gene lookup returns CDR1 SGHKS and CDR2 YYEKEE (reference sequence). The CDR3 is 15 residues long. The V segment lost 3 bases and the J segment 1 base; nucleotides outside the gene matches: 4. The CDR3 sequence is CASSSGLARTDTQYF. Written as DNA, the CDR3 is TGTGCCAGCAGCTCCGGACTAGCACGCACAGATACGCAGTATTTT.

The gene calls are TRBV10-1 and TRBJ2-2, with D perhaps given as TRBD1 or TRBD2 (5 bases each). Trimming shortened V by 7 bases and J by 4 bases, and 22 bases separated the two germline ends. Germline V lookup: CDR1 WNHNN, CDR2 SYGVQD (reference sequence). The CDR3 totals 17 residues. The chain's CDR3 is CASINRQLAGSTGELFF. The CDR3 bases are TGCGCCAGCATAAACAGGCAGCTAGCAGGGAGCACCGGGGAGCTGTTTTTT.

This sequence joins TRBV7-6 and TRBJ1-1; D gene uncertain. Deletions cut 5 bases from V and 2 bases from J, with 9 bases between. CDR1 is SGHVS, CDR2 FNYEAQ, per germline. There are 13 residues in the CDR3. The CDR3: CASSGGINTEAFF. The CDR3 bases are TGTGCCAGCAGCGGAGGAATTAACACTGAAGCTTTCTTT.

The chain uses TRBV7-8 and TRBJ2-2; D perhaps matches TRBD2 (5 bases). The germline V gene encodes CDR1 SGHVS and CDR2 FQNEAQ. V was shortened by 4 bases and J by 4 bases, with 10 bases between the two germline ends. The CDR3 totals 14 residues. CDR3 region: CASSSGLITGELFF. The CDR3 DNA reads TGTGCCAGCAGCTCAGGACTTATCACCGGGGAGCTGTTTTTT. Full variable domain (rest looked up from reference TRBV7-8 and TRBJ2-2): GAGVSQSPRYKVAKRGQDVALRCDPISGHVSLFWYQQALGQGPEFLTYFQNEAQLDKSGLPSDRFFAERPEGSVSTLKIQRTQQEDSAVYLCASSSGLITGELFFGEGSRLTVL.

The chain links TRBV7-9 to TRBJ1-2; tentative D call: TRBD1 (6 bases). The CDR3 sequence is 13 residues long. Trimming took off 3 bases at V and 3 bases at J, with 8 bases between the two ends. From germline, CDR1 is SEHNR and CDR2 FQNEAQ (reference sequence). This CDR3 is CASSLGADYGYTF. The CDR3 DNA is TGTGCCAGCAGCTTGGGGGCGGACTATGGCTACACCTTC.

The CDR3 sequence: CASSLQMNTEAFF. The CDR3 coding sequence is TGTGCCAGCAGCTTGCAAATGAACACTGAAGCTTTCTTT. This rearrangement joins TRBV7-6 to TRBJ1-1; D remains ambiguous. The CDR3 is made up of 13 amino acids. V lost 3 bases to trimming and J lost 0 bases, with 5 bases between them. Germline V gene data show CDR1 as SGHVS and CDR2 as FNYEAQ.

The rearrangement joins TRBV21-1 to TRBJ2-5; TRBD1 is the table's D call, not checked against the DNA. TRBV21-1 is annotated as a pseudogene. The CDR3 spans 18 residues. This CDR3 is CASSTLRTGGRSGETQYF. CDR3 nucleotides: TGTGCCAGCAGCACCCTGAGGACAGGCGGGCGCTCGGGGGAGACCCAGTACTTC.

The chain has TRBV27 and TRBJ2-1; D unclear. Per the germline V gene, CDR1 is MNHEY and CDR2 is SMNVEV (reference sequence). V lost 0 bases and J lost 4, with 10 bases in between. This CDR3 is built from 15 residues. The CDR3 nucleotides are TGTGCCAGCAGTTTATCGGAAGCAGTTTACAATGAGCAGTTCTTC. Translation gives CASSLSEAVYNEQFF.

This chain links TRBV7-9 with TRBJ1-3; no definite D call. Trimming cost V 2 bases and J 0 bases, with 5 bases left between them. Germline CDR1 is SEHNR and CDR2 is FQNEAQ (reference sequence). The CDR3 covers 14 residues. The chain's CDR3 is CASSLSDSGNTIYF. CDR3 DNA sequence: TGTGCCAGCAGCTTATCAGACTCTGGAAACACCATATATTTT.

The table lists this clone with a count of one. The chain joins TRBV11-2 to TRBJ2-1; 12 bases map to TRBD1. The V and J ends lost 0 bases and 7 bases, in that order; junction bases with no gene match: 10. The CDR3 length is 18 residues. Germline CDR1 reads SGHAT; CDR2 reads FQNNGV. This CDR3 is CASSLDGGGTGGGNEQFF. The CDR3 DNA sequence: TGTGCCAGCAGCTTAGATGGAGGAGGGACAGGGGGCGGGAATGAGCAGTTCTTC. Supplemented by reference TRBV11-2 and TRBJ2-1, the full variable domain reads EAGVAQSPRYKIIEKRQSVAFWCNPISGHATLYWYQQILGQGPKLLIQFQNNGVVDDSQLPKDRFSAERLKGVDSTLKIQPAKLEDSAVYLCASSLDGGGTGGGNEQFFGPGTRLTVL.

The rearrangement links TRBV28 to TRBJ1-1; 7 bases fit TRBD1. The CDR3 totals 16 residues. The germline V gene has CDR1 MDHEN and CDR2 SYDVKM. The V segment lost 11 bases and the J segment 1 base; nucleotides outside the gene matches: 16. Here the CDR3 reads CAHKPEGALGNTEAFF. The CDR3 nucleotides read TGTGCCCACAAACCGGAGGGGGCACTGGGGAACACTGAAGCTTTCTTT. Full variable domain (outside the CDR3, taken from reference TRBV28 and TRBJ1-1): DVKVTQSSRYLVKRTGEKVFLECVQDMDHENMFWYRQDPGLGLRLIYFSYDVKMKEKGDIPEGYSVSREKKERFSLILESASTNQTSMYLCAHKPEGALGNTEAFFGQGTRLTVV.

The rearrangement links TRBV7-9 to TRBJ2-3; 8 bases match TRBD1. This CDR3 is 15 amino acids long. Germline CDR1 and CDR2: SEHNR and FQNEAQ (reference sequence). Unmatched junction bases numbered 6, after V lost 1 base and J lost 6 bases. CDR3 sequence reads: CASSLDGQGTDTQYF. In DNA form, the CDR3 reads TGTGCCAGCAGCTTAGACGGACAGGGAACCGATACGCAGTATTTT.

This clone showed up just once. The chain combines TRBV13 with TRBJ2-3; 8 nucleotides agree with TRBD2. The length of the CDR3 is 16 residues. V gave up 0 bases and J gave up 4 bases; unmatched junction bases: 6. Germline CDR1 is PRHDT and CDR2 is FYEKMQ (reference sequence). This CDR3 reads CASSLGISGGADTQYF. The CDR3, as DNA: TGTGCCAGCAGCTTAGGAATCTCGGGGGGGGCAGATACGCAGTATTTT. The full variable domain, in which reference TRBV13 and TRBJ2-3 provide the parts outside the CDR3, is AAGVIQSPRHLIKEKRETATLKCYPIPRHDTVYWYQQGPGQDPQFLISFYEKMQSDKGSIPDRFSAQQFSDYHSELNMSSLELGDSALYFCASSLGISGGADTQYFGPGTRLTVL.

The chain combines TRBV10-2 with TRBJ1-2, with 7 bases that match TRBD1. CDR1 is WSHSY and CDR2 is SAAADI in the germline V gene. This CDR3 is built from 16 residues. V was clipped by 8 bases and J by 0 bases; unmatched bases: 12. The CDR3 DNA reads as TGCGCCAGCGGGGGAGGGGGCTTAAGAGCTAACTATGGCTACACCTTC. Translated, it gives CASGGGGLRANYGYTF.